This T cell receptor beta chain came from a study of T cell responses to AZD1222 COVID-19 vaccine. The CDR3 covers 19 residues. The germline V gene has CDR1 LNHDA and CDR2 SQIVND (reference sequence). Trimming pared 0 bases from V and 3 bases from J, leaving 21 bases between. Clones were sequenced by immunoSEQ multiplex PCR, and TCRdb holds only the in-frame ones, with some missing. The sample holds some 93,000 clones, roughly 90% seen once. Sequences were derived from peripheral blood, sampled 28 days after the second AZD1222 dose. This chain links TRBV19 with TRBJ1-5, with D hard to call. The receptor was isolated from an adult who received the AZD1222 COVID-19 vaccine. As DNA, the CDR3 is TGTGCCAGTAGTATAGATTCGGTAGTAGGGCAGTTCCTCAATCAGCCCCAGCATTTT. Translated: CASSIDSVVGQFLNQPQHF. Combining the CDR3 with reference TRBV19 and TRBJ1-5 gives the whole variable domain DGGITQSPKYLFRKEGQNVTLSCEQNLNHDAMYWYRQDPGQGLRLIYYSQIVNDFQKGDIAEGYSVSREKKESFPLTVTSAQKNPTAFYLCASSIDSVVGQFLNQPQHFGDGTRLSIL.